This entry describes one T cell receptor (beta chain). Its antigen is currently unknown. Losses at the gene ends were 1 base for V and 5 bases for J; bases not matched to a gene: 8. Germline CDR1 reads LNHNV; CDR2 reads YYDKDF (reference sequence). The CDR3 runs 18 residues. Here immunoSEQ multiplex PCR was the method, and the copy in TCRdb shows in-frame clones only, minus some. The data show around 150,000 clones, 92% seen once. This specimen comes from a study of T cell responses to AZD1222 COVID-19 vaccine. Regarding the study as a whole: Seropositivity was recorded at baseline in only 6 or 7 AZD1222 recipients. Receipt of two AZD1222 doses was followed by a rise in Spike-specific TCR breadth and depth.

This clonotype was obtained from an adult in good health. Sequenced here: peripheral blood, sampled on day 0 of AZD1222 vaccination. The chain carries TRBV15 and TRBJ2-6; 10 nucleotides match TRBD1. The CDR3 spells CATSRVSDRGLRANVLTF. The CDR3 nucleotides read TGTGCCACCAGCAGAGTCTCAGACAGGGGGCTGCGGGCCAACGTCCTGACTTTC.